The T cell receptor (beta chain) under discussion was sequenced for a study of a mutant IDH1 vaccine in newly diagnosed glioma. The overall study: Treated patients, averaging roughly 40 years, were 62.5% male and around 40% female.

In its sample, this clone was seen once. Its target is unknown. Time point reported: baseline, week 1 (first vaccination visit). Documented treatment: pre-vaccination baseline after standard-of-care therapy. The astrocytomas were IDH1-mutant, ATRX-negative, and WHO grade 3 or 4. Using immunoSEQ multiplex PCR, the repertoire was profiled, and TCRdb retains in-frame clones only, with some absent. The repertoire holds around 92,000 clones, roughly 90% seen once, with around 0.6% in the top ten. Germline CDR1 SGDLS, CDR2 YYNGEE. The CDR3 runs 13 residues. Trimming left V 4 bases short and J 3 bases short, with 10 bases between. General study findings and limits: Altogether, about 95% of patients exhibited vaccine-induced immune responses. Pseudoprogression appeared unlinked to shifts in leading peripheral T cell clonotypes.

The receptor was derived from a woman aged 50 to 60 with glioma. Here the sequenced sample was PBMCs, taken from a glioma patient treated with radiotherapy, temozolomide or both. V usage is TRBV9 and J usage is TRBJ1-2; D perhaps matches TRBD1 (5 bases). CDR3 coding DNA: TGTGCCAGCAGCTTCAGGGAGGACTATGGCTACACCTTC. Protein: CASSFREDYGYTF.